Listed below are T cell receptor beta chains from one sample, sequenced in a study of cytomegalovirus exposure and HLA in healthy donors. The data were produced by immunoSEQ multiplex PCR, yet TCRdb's version contains in-frame clones alone and is incomplete. The sample shows 110,000 to 150,000 clones, more than 8% of them seen only once. The sample was PBMCs. The receptors here all came from a man between 50 and 59 years old in good health and CMV-seronegative. CDR3s include the opening cysteine and the closing phenylalanine or tryptophan. The order of the fields is CDR3 protein, CDR3 DNA, J gene, D gene, clone size, V gene. The D gene is left open where the match is weak. Size is stated for part of the rows, as once, few or many counts, or as a class when the clone is expanded.

CDR3: CATRDIGAPGQPQHF; DNA: TGTGCCACTCGGGACATTGGGGCCCCCGGACAGCCCCAGCATTTT; J: TRBJ1-5; D: .; size: few; V: TRBV2
CDR3: CASGLEDHYNEQFF; DNA: TGTGCCAGCGGACTTGAGGACCACTACAATGAGCAGTTCTTC; J: TRBJ2-1; D: .; size: few; V: TRBV28
CDR3: CASNRAAGDEAFF; DNA: TGTGCCAGCAATAGGGCAGCAGGGGATGAAGCTTTCTTT; J: TRBJ1-1; D: .; size: .; V: TRBV6-6
CDR3: CASSSFGGISSYEQYF; DNA: TGCGCCAGCAGTTCCTTCGGGGGGATTAGCTCCTACGAGCAGTACTTC; J: TRBJ2-7; D: TRBD2; size: few; V: TRBV5-1
CDR3: CASSLEQSNQPQHF; DNA: TGTGCCAGCAGCTTGGAACAGAGCAATCAGCCCCAGCATTTT; J: TRBJ1-5; D: .; size: few; V: TRBV5-6
CDR3: CASSQEVKQGQAFF; DNA: TGTGCCAGCAGCCAAGAAGTAAAGCAGGGTCAAGCTTTCTTT; J: TRBJ1-1; D: .; size: few; V: TRBV4-2
CDR3: CASSFAGGYEQYF; DNA: TGTGCCAGCAGCTTCGCAGGGGGTTACGAGCAGTACTTC; J: TRBJ2-7; D: TRBD1; size: medium-sized; V: TRBV7-3
CDR3: CASSVAPGGRVNEQYF; DNA: TGTGCCAGCAGCGTAGCTCCCGGAGGGAGGGTCAACGAGCAGTACTTC; J: TRBJ2-7; D: TRBD2; size: few; V: TRBV9
CDR3: CASSLAGDGINAFF; DNA: TGCGCCAGCAGCTTGGCGGGAGACGGGATTAATGCTTTCTTT; J: TRBJ1-1; D: .; size: .; V: TRBV5-1
CDR3: CASSLEASELETQYF; DNA: TGTGCCAGCAGCTTGGAGGCTAGCGAGTTGGAGACCCAGTACTTC; J: TRBJ2-5; D: .; size: few; V: TRBV5-4
CDR3: CASSEGAGPSTDTQYF; DNA: TGTGCCAGCAGTGAGGGGGCGGGCCCCAGCACAGATACGCAGTATTTT; J: TRBJ2-3; D: .; size: .; V: TRBV6-4
CDR3: CASSLSNQPQHF; DNA: TGTGCCAGCAGTTTAAGCAATCAGCCCCAGCATTTT; J: TRBJ1-5; D: .; size: .; V: TRBV6-1
CDR3: CSGGQGINEKLFF; DNA: TGCAGCGGAGGACAGGGGATTAATGAAAAACTGTTTTTT; J: TRBJ1-4; D: TRBD1; size: .; V: TRBV29-1
CDR3: CASSDPGTSPYEQYF; DNA: TGTGCCAGCAGCGACCCCGGGACTAGTCCCTACGAGCAGTACTTC; J: TRBJ2-7; D: TRBD2; size: few; V: TRBV7-8
CDR3: CASSVEADTEAFF; DNA: TGTGCCAGCAGCGTAGAGGCGGACACTGAAGCTTTCTTT; J: TRBJ1-1; D: .; size: .; V: TRBV9
CDR3: CASSFHGGTEAFF; DNA: TGTGCCAGCAGCTTCCACGGAGGCACTGAAGCTTTCTTT; J: TRBJ1-1; D: .; size: .; V: TRBV9
CDR3: CASSLGGADTQYF; DNA: TGTGCCAGCAGCTTAGGGGGGGCAGATACGCAGTATTTT; J: TRBJ2-3; D: .; size: few; V: TRBV7-6
CDR3: CASRPTSGRLSYEQYF; DNA: TGTGCCAGCAGGCCTACCAGCGGGAGGTTATCCTACGAGCAGTACTTC; J: TRBJ2-7; D: TRBD2; size: .; V: TRBV2
CDR3: CASSFRSRSGYEQYF; DNA: TGTGCCAGCAGTTTCCGCAGTAGGTCAGGCTACGAGCAGTACTTC; J: TRBJ2-7; D: .; size: .; V: TRBV27
CDR3: CASSTRVTDTQYF; DNA: TGCGCCAGCAGCACTAGAGTCACAGATACGCAGTATTTT; J: TRBJ2-3; D: .; size: .; V: TRBV5-1
CDR3: CASTSGTGMGTQYF; DNA: TGTGCTAGCACCTCGGGTACAGGGATGGGGACCCAGTACTTC; J: TRBJ2-5; D: .; size: .; V: TRBV7-7
CDR3: CASLLGGDTNTGELFF; DNA: TGCGCCAGCCTACTTGGGGGGGACACGAACACCGGGGAGCTGTTTTTT; J: TRBJ2-2; D: .; size: few; V: TRBV5-1
CDR3: CASLGLGGGEQYF; DNA: TGTGCCAGCTTGGGACTCGGGGGGGGCGAGCAGTACTTC; J: TRBJ2-7; D: TRBD2; size: .; V: TRBV6-5
CDR3: CASSLRRSQYF; DNA: TGTGCCAGCAGTTTGAGGCGTTCGCAGTACTTC; J: TRBJ2-7; D: .; size: .; V: TRBV28
CDR3: CASSLLGSGTGELFF; DNA: TGTGCCAGCAGTCTCCTCGGGAGCGGTACCGGGGAGCTGTTTTTT; J: TRBJ2-2; D: .; size: few; V: TRBV28